Below are 30 T cell receptor beta chains sequenced from a single sample in a study of identifying expanded T cells in peripheral blood. This table comes from immunoSEQ multiplex PCR, and its TCRdb copy is limited to in-frame clones, with some not included. The sample lists some 99,000 clones, around 89% occurring once. The specimen sequenced was blood. The receptors derive from a person between 18 and 75 years old in good health.

The chain uses TRBV18 and TRBJ1-5, with TRBD1 matching 9 bases. Germline trimming cut 3 bases from V and 7 bases from J; bases unmatched to any gene: 4. CDR1 KGHSH and CDR2 LQKENI come from the germline V gene. The CDR3 totals 14 residues. The CDR3 sequence: CASSPDRGGQPQHF. The CDR3 nucleotides are TGTGCCAGCTCACCGGACAGGGGAGGACAGCCCCAGCATTTT.

The V call is TRBV7-6, the J call TRBJ1-1; 8 nucleotides agree with TRBD1. The CDR3 sequence is 15 residues long. Germline V lookup: CDR1 SGHVS, CDR2 FNYEAQ. The trim removed 5 bases at V and 6 bases at J, leaving 11 bases unmatched. The CDR3 sequence is CASSTPAGGRAEAFF. Written as DNA, the CDR3 is TGTGCCAGCAGCACGCCCGCAGGGGGCAGGGCTGAAGCTTTCTTT.

This chain connects TRBV12-5 to TRBJ2-1; 10 bases line up with TRBD2. CDR3 length: 16 amino acids. Germline V gene lookup returns CDR1 LGHNT and CDR2 FRNRAP. V lost 6 bases to trimming and J lost 5 bases; unmatched junction nucleotides: 10. The CDR3, as DNA: TGTGCTAGTGGCCTTGAGCGGGGGGGCAGAAACAATGAGCAGTTCTTC. Translation: CASGLERGGRNNEQFF.

The chain combines TRBV9 with TRBJ2-2, with D perhaps given as TRBD1 or TRBD2 (5 bases each). The CDR3 covers 15 residues. The V end was cut by 3 bases, the J end by 4 bases, with 13 bases between. The germline gives CDR1 SGDLS, CDR2 YYNGEE. The CDR3 is CASSAPWDVTGELFF. The DNA of the CDR3 is TGTGCCAGCAGCGCTCCTTGGGACGTCACCGGGGAGCTGTTTTTT.

The V and J genes are TRBV9 and TRBJ1-4; D gene ambiguous. The CDR3 is 15 residues long. With 1 base removed from V and 2 bases from J, the gap between germline ends came to 9 bases. Germline V gives CDR1 SGDLS, CDR2 YYNGEE. CDR3 nucleotides: TGTGCCAGCAGCGTAACCCCGAGTACTAATGAAAAACTGTTTTTT. It translates to CASSVTPSTNEKLFF.

V gene TRBV27 combines with J gene TRBJ1-5, with 7 bases that match TRBD1. V trimming: 6 bases; J trimming: 0 bases; junction bases outside the gene matches: 5. The V gene's germline CDR1 is MNHEY and CDR2 SMNVEV (reference sequence). The CDR3 consists of 15 residues. The CDR3 region has the DNA TGTGCCAGCAGCATGACAGGGCTTAGCAATCAGCCCCAGCATTTT. It yields the protein CASSMTGLSNQPQHF.

The rearrangement joins TRBV6-5 to TRBJ1-2; 7 nucleotides line up with TRBD1. V lost 6 bases, J lost 4 bases, and 2 bases stayed unmatched. The CDR3 consists of 12 residues. Germline CDR1 and CDR2: MNHEY and SVGAGI. The CDR3 coding sequence is TGTGCCAGCAGGACAGGGATCTATGGCTACACCTTC. As protein: CASRTGIYGYTF.

This clone was seen only once. The rearrangement joins TRBV6-6 to TRBJ1-5, with D perhaps TRBD1 (6 bases). Trimming stripped 6 bases from V and 3 bases from J, with 15 bases between. Germline-derived CDR1 and CDR2 are MNHNY and SVGAGI (reference sequence). This CDR3 is built from 15 residues. The CDR3 region is CASSWSAGDNQPQHF. CDR3 DNA: TGTGCCAGCAGCTGGTCGGCAGGGGACAATCAGCCCCAGCATTTT.

The J gene is TRBJ1-5, the V gene TRBV6-6; D is uncertain. The CDR3 has 15 residues. CDR1 MNHNY and CDR2 SVGAGI come from the germline V gene (reference sequence). Trimming removed 4 bases at V and 1 base at J, with 11 bases between. The CDR3 DNA reads as TGTGCCAGCAGTTCCCCTAAGGGAAGCAATCAGCCCCAGCATTTT. This encodes CASSSPKGSNQPQHF.

The chain's CDR3 is CASSLGGQIWNEQYF. In nucleotides, the CDR3 is TGTGCCAGCAGCTTAGGGGGACAGATCTGGAACGAGCAGTACTTC. The chain employs TRBV7-9 and TRBJ2-7; 7 bases agree with TRBD1. From germline, CDR1 is SEHNR and CDR2 FQNEAQ (reference sequence). The CDR3 has 15 amino acids. The V segment lost 1 base and the J segment 5 bases; nucleotides outside the gene matches: 8.

V is TRBV2 and J is TRBJ2-6, with D uncertain. The V end lost 3 bases, the J end lost 2 bases, and 8 bases lay between the germline ends. This CDR3 has 15 amino acids. Germline CDR1 reads SNHLY; CDR2 reads FYNNEI. CDR3 loop: CASSEGQPGANVLTF. The CDR3 DNA follows: TGTGCCAGCAGTGAGGGCCAGCCTGGGGCCAACGTCCTGACTTTC.

The J gene is TRBJ1-5, the V gene TRBV4-1; 9 bases align to TRBD1. J was trimmed by 7 bases and V by 4 bases; bases with no gene match: 8. The CDR3 is 15 residues long. Germline CDR1 and CDR2: MGHRA and YSYEKL. This CDR3 is CASSLMTGGGQPQHF. In nucleotides, the CDR3 is TGCGCCAGCAGCCTTATGACAGGGGGGGGACAGCCCCAGCATTTT.

This chain links TRBV6-5 with TRBJ1-3; 8 bases match TRBD1. The CDR3 has 13 amino acids. Trimming removed 6 bases from V and 5 bases from J; junction bases left unmatched: 3. Germline V lookup: CDR1 MNHEY, CDR2 SVGAGI. CDR3: CASRTGVRNTIYF. The DNA of the CDR3 is TGTGCCAGCAGGACAGGGGTACGAAACACCATATATTTT.

Relative to its sample, this clone is medium-sized (0.01 to 0.1%). The genes are TRBV29-1 and TRBJ1-2, with 11 bases that match TRBD1. Germline V gene sequence: CDR1 SQVTM, CDR2 ANQGSEA. Trimming at V came to 7 bases and at J to 1 base, leaving 5 bases not matched to a gene. CDR3 length equals 14 residues. The CDR3 DNA reads TGCAGCGCAGTGGGGACAGGGGGTAACTATGGCTACACCTTC. It is translated as CSAVGTGGNYGYTF.

The chain joins TRBV30 to TRBJ2-5; D is undetermined. This CDR3 region has 10 residues. V lost 3 bases to trimming and J lost 4 bases, with 3 bases between them. Germline assignment: CDR1 GTSNPN and CDR2 SVGIG (reference sequence). DNA of the CDR3: TGTGCCTGGAGAACAGAGACCCAGTACTTC. It specifies CAWRTETQYF.

This clone occurred a few times. The chain has TRBV5-1 and TRBJ1-2, with D possibly matching TRBD1 (6 bases). CDR1 and CDR2 (germline): SGHRS, YFSETQ. Trimming took 0 bases from V and 4 from J, leaving 10 bases between them. The CDR3 runs 14 residues. The CDR3 loop is CASSLVSTGYGYTF. The CDR3 DNA sequence: TGCGCCAGCAGCTTGGTTTCGACAGGCTATGGCTACACCTTC.

The chain recombines TRBV27 with TRBJ2-1; 11 positions agree with TRBD1. Germline-derived CDR1 and CDR2 are MNHEY and SMNVEV (reference sequence). J was trimmed by 9 bases and V by 6 bases; bases with no gene match: 22. CDR3 length: 19 amino acids. The CDR3 sequence: CASSQGQGGLRGGMAEQFF. The CDR3 bases are TGTGCCAGCAGCCAGGGACAGGGGGGATTAAGGGGCGGGATGGCTGAGCAGTTCTTC.

V usage is TRBV19 and J usage is TRBJ1-4; possible D gene TRBD1, 5 bases. CDR1 is LNHDA, CDR2 SQIVND, per germline (reference sequence). This CDR3 is built from 16 residues. V dropped 5 bases and J dropped 3 bases, with 16 bases sitting between them. As DNA, the CDR3 is TGTGCCAGTAGTCCGGCAGGGACGAGACCTAATGAAAAACTGTTTTTT. Translated: CASSPAGTRPNEKLFF.

This chain uses TRBV27 with TRBJ2-7; perhaps D is TRBD1 or TRBD2 (5 bases each). This CDR3 region has 16 residues. Per germline, CDR1 MNHEY and CDR2 SMNVEV (reference sequence). Trimming shortened V by 5 bases and J by 2 bases, and 19 bases separated the two germline ends. This CDR3 reads CASSPHLRDGTYEQYF. CDR3 in DNA: TGTGCCAGCAGTCCTCACCTCCGGGACGGAACCTACGAGCAGTACTTC.

This clone was counted once. The J gene is TRBJ2-7, the V gene TRBV6-1; D call uncertain. CDR1 is MNHNS and CDR2 is SASEGT in the germline V gene. The CDR3 spans 12 residues. V lost 6 bases and J lost 4, with 10 bases in between. CDR3 amino acids: CASRALTYEQYF. Here the CDR3 DNA reads TGTGCCAGCAGGGCCTTAACATACGAGCAGTACTTC.

This rearrangement joins TRBV19 to TRBJ1-5, with no clear D. CDR3 length: 17 residues. V dropped 3 bases and J dropped 0 bases, with 15 bases sitting between them. Germline V gene data show CDR1 as LNHDA and CDR2 as SQIVND (reference sequence). The CDR3 spells CASSMEARLYSNQPQHF. In nucleotides, the CDR3 is TGTGCCAGTAGTATGGAGGCCCGGCTTTATAGCAATCAGCCCCAGCATTTT.

This chain uses TRBV30 with TRBJ2-7; weak D call: TRBD1 (6 bases). This CDR3 spans 14 amino acids. Germline-derived CDR1 and CDR2 are GTSNPN and SVGIG (reference sequence). V shed 5 bases and J shed 3 bases, with 17 bases lying between them. The DNA for the CDR3 is TGTGCCTGGGAAGATGACAGGAAACACTACGAGCAGTACTTC. Protein product: CAWEDDRKHYEQYF.

The chain links TRBV11-3 to TRBJ1-1; 9 nucleotides match TRBD1. Germline assignment: CDR1 SGHNT and CDR2 YENEEA. Trimming cost V 5 bases and J 1 base; bases outside gene matches: 5. This CDR3 region has 15 residues. CDR3 DNA sequence: TGTGCCAGCAGCCCAAGACAGGGGGAGAACACTGAAGCTTTCTTT. This encodes CASSPRQGENTEAFF.

The CDR3 region is CASSSGPNTEAFF. The CDR3 nucleotides read TGTGCCAGCAGCAGCGGGCCTAACACTGAAGCTTTCTTT. The V call is TRBV7-8, the J call TRBJ1-1; D gene ambiguous. Trimming left V 5 bases short and J 2 bases short, with 9 bases between. The CDR3 spans 13 residues. Germline CDR1 and CDR2: SGHVS and FQNEAQ.

For the CDR3, the DNA is TGTGCCAGCAGCTTAGAGTGGAGGGTTGGAAACACCATATATTTT. Translation gives CASSLEWRVGNTIYF. The rearrangement joins TRBV7-8 to TRBJ1-3; no definite D call. V shed 1 base and J shed 3 bases, with 10 bases lying between them. CDR3 length: 15 residues. CDR1 is SGHVS, CDR2 FQNEAQ, per germline. Using reference TRBV7-8 and TRBJ1-3 for the parts outside the CDR3, the full variable domain is GAGVSQSPRYKVAKRGQDVALRCDPISGHVSLFWYQQALGQGPEFLTYFQNEAQLDKSGLPSDRFFAERPEGSVSTLKIQRTQQEDSAVYLCASSLEWRVGNTIYFGEGSWLTVV.

The chain carries TRBV6-1 and TRBJ1-2; 8 nucleotides align to TRBD1. Germline V CDR1 and CDR2: MNHNS, SASEGT. The length of the CDR3 is 15 residues. The trim removed 1 base at V and 2 bases at J, leaving 3 bases unmatched. CDR3 sequence: CASSEGTGINYGYTF. CDR3 DNA sequence: TGTGCCAGCAGTGAAGGGACAGGGATCAACTATGGCTACACCTTC.

This clone has just one count. The J gene is TRBJ2-2, the V gene TRBV7-2; 7 nucleotides line up with TRBD2. V gave up 0 bases and J gave up 7 bases; unmatched junction bases: 5. The CDR3 runs 15 residues. The V gene's germline CDR1 is SGHTA and CDR2 FQGNSA. The CDR3 protein is CASSLAPGGGGELFF. The CDR3 region has the DNA TGTGCCAGCAGCTTAGCGCCGGGGGGTGGCGGGGAGCTGTTTTTT.

The chain carries TRBV19 and TRBJ2-7, with 9 bases fitting TRBD1. Looked up from germline, CDR1 is LNHDA and CDR2 is SQIVND (reference sequence). This CDR3 spans 15 amino acids. The junction had 7 bases not matched to a gene; V was cut back by 3 bases and J by 4 bases. The CDR3 protein is CASSMGQGGLYEQYF. As DNA, the CDR3 is TGTGCCAGTAGTATGGGACAGGGAGGTCTATACGAGCAGTACTTC.

V gene TRBV4-3 combines with J gene TRBJ2-7, with D perhaps being TRBD1 or TRBD2 (7 bases each). The germline CDR1 and CDR2 sequences are LGHNA and YSLEER. This CDR3 has 17 residues. Trimming pared 0 bases from V and 0 bases from J, leaving 15 bases between. The CDR3 reads CASSQDGRGTVSYEQYF. The CDR3 DNA reads TGCGCCAGCAGCCAAGATGGGCGGGGGACAGTCTCCTACGAGCAGTACTTC.

The chain employs TRBV7-9 and TRBJ1-6, with D possibly matching TRBD1 (6 bases). Germline loops: CDR1 SEHNR, CDR2 FQNEAQ (reference sequence). V was trimmed by 5 bases and J by 5 bases, leaving 13 bases between them. The CDR3 length is 15 residues. CDR3 region: CASSQETGNNSPLHF. As DNA, the CDR3 is TGTGCCAGCAGCCAAGAGACAGGAAATAATTCACCCCTCCACTTT. Variable domain in full (rest from reference TRBV7-9 and TRBJ1-6): DTGVSQNPRHKITKRGQNVTFRCDPISEHNRLYWYRQTLGQGPEFLTYFQNEAQLEKSRLLSDRFSAERPKGSFSTLEIQRTEQGDSAMYLCASSQETGNNSPLHFGNGTRLTVT.